This TCR beta chain was retrieved from a study of PD-L1 blockade in urothelial cancer. Measured with immunoSEQ multiplex PCR; TCRdb has only the in-frame clones, and not every one. The repertoire holds more than 55,000 clones, with roughly 79% as singletons. The germline V and J ends were trimmed by 10 bases and 7 bases, with 17 bases remaining between them. CDR1 is LNHDA and CDR2 is SQIVND in the germline V gene (reference sequence). The CDR3 is made up of 14 amino acids. Time point indicated: pretreatment peripheral blood. This clone showed up just a few times. The chain uses TRBV19 and TRBJ1-6; the D gene is possibly TRBD1 (6 bases). The sample was PBMCs, taken around atezolizumab (anti-PD-L1) treatment. This clonotype was obtained from a man aged 65 to 85 with urothelial cancer. DNA for the CDR3: TGTGCCACCACCACCTTGGGGGCGAATTCACCCCTCCACTTT. Its protein product is CATTTLGANSPLHF.